This entry lists 22 T cell receptor beta chains sequenced from one sample in a study of blood T cell repertoires in COVID-19. Clones were read by immunoSEQ multiplex PCR, and TCRdb kept only the in-frame ones, dropping some. The sample records roughly 140,000 clones, approximately 85% being singletons. Sample: peripheral blood. These receptors all stem from an elderly woman with acute or convalescent COVID-19.

This chain links TRBV29-1 with TRBJ2-5; weak D call: TRBD1 (5 bases). The CDR3 extends over 11 amino acids. V was pared by 4 bases and J by 4 bases, with 7 bases between. Per the germline V gene, CDR1 is SQVTM and CDR2 is ANQGSEA. CDR3 region: CSVVDIETQYF. In nucleotides, the CDR3 is TGCAGCGTTGTGGACATAGAGACCCAGTACTTC.

The chain couples TRBV20-1 to TRBJ2-7; D perhaps matches TRBD2 (5 bases). Per germline, CDR1 DFQATT and CDR2 SNEGSKA (reference sequence). The CDR3 is 11 amino acids. Between the trimmed V and J ends, which lost 6 bases and 10 bases, there was a span of 16 bases. The CDR3 DNA follows: TGCAGTGCCCCGACAAGCGGAGCACAGTACTTC. Translated, it gives CSAPTSGAQYF.

V usage is TRBV5-4 and J usage is TRBJ1-4; D unclear. CDR3 length: 14 residues. CDR1 SGHNT and CDR2 YYREEE come from the germline V gene (reference sequence). V lost 3 bases and J 4 bases, leaving 10 bases between the germline ends. The CDR3 region has the DNA TGTGCCAGCAGCTCAGGACTGAATAATGAAAAACTGTTTTTT. Translating gives CASSSGLNNEKLFF. Variable domain in full (rest from reference TRBV5-4 and TRBJ1-4): ETGVTQSPTHLIKTRGQQVTLRCSSQSGHNTVSWYQQALGQGPQFIFQYYREEENGRGNFPPRFSGLQFPNYSSELNVNALELDDSALYLCASSSGLNNEKLFFGSGTQLSVL.

The chain combines TRBV2 with TRBJ2-7, with D perhaps matching TRBD2 (6 bases). The CDR3 runs to 13 residues. Germline CDR1 is SNHLY and CDR2 is FYNNEI. The germline V and J ends were trimmed by 6 bases and 4 bases, with 13 bases remaining between them. Here the CDR3 DNA reads TGTGCCAGCAGGGTGTGGACTATATACGAGCAGTACTTC. It specifies CASRVWTIYEQYF.

This clone appeared a single time. The chain combines TRBV7-9 with TRBJ2-7, with TRBD1 identical over 7 bases. CDR1 is SEHNR and CDR2 is FQNEAQ in the germline V gene (reference sequence). Germline trimming cut 3 bases from V and 4 bases from J; bases unmatched to any gene: 18. The CDR3 consists of 18 residues. DNA for the CDR3: TGTGCCAGCAGCTTTCCCTCCTCCGACAGGGCTCCAGGGTACGAGCAGTACTTC. Its translation is CASSFPSSDRAPGYEQYF.

J is TRBJ2-1 and V is TRBV30; TRBD2 might be the D (6 bases). Deletions cut 5 bases from V and 8 bases from J, with 13 bases between. Germline V gene sequence: CDR1 GTSNPN, CDR2 SVGIG (reference sequence). The CDR3 has 12 residues. In nucleotides, the CDR3 is TGTGCCTGGCGTCGGGGGATCCATGAGCAGTTCTTC. Its protein is CAWRRGIHEQFF.

This chain links TRBV11-3 with TRBJ2-4, with D tentatively TRBD1 (5 bases). With 0 bases removed from V and 8 bases from J, the gap between germline ends came to 8 bases. CDR3 size: 13 residues. Germline CDR1 reads SGHNT; CDR2 reads YENEEA. This CDR3 reads CASSLDSRDIQYF. CDR3 in DNA: TGTGCCAGCAGCTTAGATTCCAGGGACATTCAGTACTTC.

This clone showed up just a few times. This chain's CDR3 is CASSYPRGDYGYTF. For the CDR3, the DNA is TGTGCCAGCAGTTATCCCAGGGGGGACTATGGCTACACCTTC. The chain combines TRBV28 with TRBJ1-2, with 7 bases lining up with TRBD1. CDR1 MDHEN and CDR2 SYDVKM come from the germline V gene. V shed 4 bases and J 3 bases; nucleotides not matched to a gene: 5. The CDR3 loop spans 14 amino acids.

The CDR3 DNA sequence: TGCGCCAGCAGGGACGGGGGAGCCACAGATACGCAGTATTTT. Its translation is CASRDGGATDTQYF. V and J are TRBV5-1 and TRBJ2-3; D possibly corresponds to TRBD2 (6 bases). The ends were cut back, 5 bases at V and 2 bases at J, with 12 bases in the middle. This CDR3 has 14 residues. CDR1 and CDR2 (germline): SGHRS, YFSETQ.

The sample holds one count of this clone. J is TRBJ2-7 and V is TRBV3-1 (or the pseudogene TRBV3-2); 9 nucleotides line up with TRBD2. With V trimmed by 0 bases and J by 3 bases, 6 bases remained unmatched. The CDR3 extends over 16 amino acids. The germline V gene encodes CDR1 LGHDT and CDR2 YNNKEL (reference sequence). CDR3 bases: TGTGCCAGCAGCCAAGATCTGGCGGGGGGGCTCTACGAGCAGTACTTC. Encoded protein: CASSQDLAGGLYEQYF.

The chain is built from TRBV5-6 and TRBJ1-4; a weak D match, TRBD1 (5 bases). CDR3 length equals 13 residues. The germline V and J ends were trimmed by 3 bases and 8 bases, with 11 bases remaining between them. Germline V lookup: CDR1 SGHDT, CDR2 YYEEEE. The CDR3 here is CASSSREGEKLFF. The DNA of the CDR3 is TGTGCCAGCAGCTCACGGGAGGGGGAAAAACTGTTTTTT. The full variable domain, rest sourced from reference TRBV5-6 and TRBJ1-4, is DAGVTQSPTHLIKTRGQQVTLRCSPKSGHDTVSWYQQALGQGPQFIFQYYEEEERQRGNFPDRFSGHQFPNYSSELNVNALLLGDSALYLCASSSREGEKLFFGSGTQLSVL.

This clone was found a few times. The chain employs TRBV7-3 and TRBJ2-1; TRBD2 matches at 7 bases. CDR1 SGHTA and CDR2 FQGTGA come from the germline V gene. V trimming: 4 bases; J trimming: 7 bases; junction bases outside the gene matches: 13. The CDR3 has 16 amino acids. The CDR3 DNA reads TGTGCCAGCAGCTCCCGTGGGGGGGGAGTGATTAATGAGCAGTTCTTC. Amino acid sequence: CASSSRGGGVINEQFF. Together with reference TRBV7-3 and TRBJ2-1, the CDR3 gives the full variable domain: GAGVSQTPSNKVTEKGKYVELRCDPISGHTALYWYRQSLGQGPEFLIYFQGTGAADDSGLPNDRFFAVRPEGSVSTLKIQRTERGDSAVYLCASSSRGGGVINEQFFGPGTRLTVL.

Points on this clone: At one boundary the junction diverges from the germline segment, which might be a read error. This sequence joins TRBV20-1 and TRBJ1-1; TRBD1 aligns across 9 bases. This CDR3 comprises 10 residues. Germline lookup yields CDR1 DFQATT and CDR2 SNEGSKA (reference sequence). CDR3 nucleotides: TGTACCGGACAGGGGACTGAAGCTTTCTTT. Translation gives CTGQGTEAFF.

CDR3 region: CASSLVRGGTNEKLFF. The CDR3 DNA follows: TGTGCCAGCAGCTTAGTTCGGGGGGGAACTAATGAAAAACTGTTTTTT. The V and J genes are TRBV7-8 and TRBJ1-4; D is perhaps TRBD1 (5 bases). The CDR3 contains 16 residues. Trimming shortened V by 1 base and J by 1 base, and 10 bases separated the two germline ends. Germline CDR1 reads SGHVS; CDR2 reads FQNEAQ.

The chain is built from TRBV20-1 and TRBJ2-3; the match to TRBD2 covers 13 bases. Germline CDR1 reads DFQATT; CDR2 reads SNEGSKA (reference sequence). J was trimmed by 4 bases and V by 3 bases; bases with no gene match: 10. This CDR3 contains 17 residues. The CDR3 loop is CSASTPRTSGGPDTQYF. The CDR3 region has the DNA TGCAGTGCTAGTACCCCCCGGACTAGCGGGGGCCCAGATACGCAGTATTTT.

This clone came up once. The rearrangement joins TRBV2 to TRBJ2-1; perhaps TRBD2 as D (5 bases). Per germline, CDR1 SNHLY and CDR2 FYNNEI. Trimming shortened V by 8 bases and J by 10 bases, and 12 bases separated the two germline ends. The CDR3 spans 11 residues. The CDR3 bases are TGTGCCAGCCGTATCGGGGTCGAGCAGTTCTTC. It encodes CASRIGVEQFF.

This CDR3 reads CASSAAYRTGGSGELFF. The CDR3 region has the DNA TGTGCCAGCAGCGCCGCATACAGGACAGGGGGTTCCGGGGAGCTGTTTTTT. This chain connects TRBV9 to TRBJ2-2, with 10 bases that match TRBD1. Trimming removed 3 bases from V and 6 bases from J; junction bases left unmatched: 11. This CDR3 is built from 17 residues. CDR1 is SGDLS and CDR2 is YYNGEE in the germline V gene.

The CDR3 nucleotides read TGTGCCAGTAGTATTTCAGCGGGAGTCTTTGATACGCAGTATTTT. As protein: CASSISAGVFDTQYF. The chain employs TRBV19 and TRBJ2-3; TRBD2 agrees at 8 bases. There are 15 residues in the CDR3. Germline V gene lookup returns CDR1 LNHDA and CDR2 SQIVND (reference sequence). J lost 6 bases, V lost 3 bases, and 8 bases had no gene match.

This clone has a handful of counts. The chain couples TRBV5-4 to TRBJ1-6; 12 bases agree with TRBD1. V shed 4 bases, J shed 9 bases, and the junction held 5 bases outside the gene matches. CDR3 length equals 15 residues. Germline assignment: CDR1 SGHNT and CDR2 YYREEE (reference sequence). Here the CDR3 reads CASSRDRGLGSPLHF. DNA for the CDR3: TGTGCCAGCAGCAGGGACAGGGGGCTAGGTTCACCCCTCCACTTT.

This CDR3 is CATSGYREGNTEAFF. CDR3 sequence (DNA): TGTGCCACCAGCGGCTACAGGGAAGGCAACACTGAAGCTTTCTTT. The chain recombines TRBV15 with TRBJ1-1; D might be TRBD1 (6 bases). Looked up from germline, CDR1 is LNHNV and CDR2 is YYDKDF (reference sequence). The CDR3 spans 15 residues. V was pared by 5 bases and J by 2 bases, with 15 bases between.

Concerning this clone itself: The sample holds other DNA sequences that translate to the same CDR3. The chain carries TRBV28 and TRBJ1-2; D call uncertain. The germline V and J ends were trimmed by 6 bases and 0 bases, with 5 bases remaining between them. Germline CDR1 reads MDHEN; CDR2 reads SYDVKM. This CDR3 is built from 12 residues. The CDR3 loop is CASSPTNYGYTF. In DNA, the CDR3 is TGTGCCAGCAGCCCAACTAACTATGGCTACACCTTC.

This clone was observed a single time. Different DNA sequences within this sample yield the same CDR3. The chain is built from TRBV27 and TRBJ2-1, with 7 bases lining up with TRBD2. V dropped 6 bases and J dropped 0; count of bases not matched to a gene: 5. Germline V gene data show CDR1 as MNHEY and CDR2 as SMNVEV (reference sequence). The CDR3 runs 15 residues. CDR3 amino acids: CASRLGGSSYNEQFF. DNA of the CDR3: TGTGCCAGCAGGCTGGGGGGGAGCTCCTACAATGAGCAGTTCTTC.